The rows below give T cell receptor beta chains drawn from one sample of a study. MiXCR, run by TCRdb on the 5' RACE reads, gives a single entry per CDR3 protein. The profile shows 8,500 to 13,000 distinct CDR3 sequences, more than 15% of them singletons. Specimen: Tregs sorted from a lymph node. These receptors originate from a female donor with breast cancer. Both conserved end residues are part of each CDR3. A D gene is named only where the DNA matches it firmly. The listing skips clone size in some rows; elsewhere it reads once, few, many or a size class.

clone_size: medium-sized
v_call: TRBV11-2
cdr3_length: 13
j_call: TRBJ2-1
d_call: -
cdr3_nt: TGTGCCAGCAGCCCCGGACTCCAGAATGAGCAGTTCTTC
cdr3_aa: CASSPGLQNEQFF

clone_size: many
v_call: TRBV11-2
cdr3_length: 15
j_call: TRBJ2-1
d_call: TRBD2
cdr3_nt: TGTGCCAGCAGCTCCCCGGGGGGGGCAGAAAATGAGCAGTTCTTC
cdr3_aa: CASSSPGGAENEQFF

clone_size: medium-sized
v_call: TRBV7-9
cdr3_length: 15
j_call: TRBJ2-7
d_call: -
cdr3_nt: TGTGCCAGCAGCTTACGGACGGACACTTCCTACGAGCAGTACTTC
cdr3_aa: CASSLRTDTSYEQYF

clone_size: few
v_call: TRBV23-1
cdr3_length: 14
j_call: TRBJ1-4
d_call: -
cdr3_nt: TGCGCCAGCAGTCAATCCCCGGACGATGAAAAACTGTTTTTT
cdr3_aa: CASSQSPDDEKLFF

clone_size: many
v_call: TRBV5-1
cdr3_length: 15
j_call: TRBJ2-2
d_call: -
cdr3_nt: TGCGCCAGCAGCTTGGACGTGTCGCGCGTCGGGGAGCTGTTTTTT
cdr3_aa: CASSLDVSRVGELFF

clone_size: many
v_call: TRBV7-9
cdr3_length: 11
j_call: TRBJ1-1
d_call: -
cdr3_nt: TGTGCCAGCAGCCTCAAAACTGAAGCTTTCTTT
cdr3_aa: CASSLKTEAFF

clone_size: medium-sized
v_call: TRBV12-3/TRBV12-4
cdr3_length: 15
j_call: TRBJ2-7
d_call: TRBD1
cdr3_nt: TGTGCCAGCAGTTCGAGACAGGGGACCTCCTACGAGCAGTACTTC
cdr3_aa: CASSSRQGTSYEQYF

clone_size: medium-sized
v_call: TRBV5-5
cdr3_length: 13
j_call: TRBJ1-5
d_call: -
cdr3_nt: TGTGCCAGCAGCCAGGGAGAAAATCAGCCCCAGCATTTT
cdr3_aa: CASSQGENQPQHF

clone_size: -
v_call: TRBV7-2
cdr3_length: 15
j_call: TRBJ2-3
d_call: -
cdr3_nt: TGTATCAGCAGCTCTTCGGGGGTCAGGTCGGATACGCAGTATTTT
cdr3_aa: CISSSSGVRSDTQYF

clone_size: many
v_call: TRBV5-1
cdr3_length: 15
j_call: TRBJ1-2
d_call: TRBD1
cdr3_nt: TGCGCCAGCAGCCTGCCGGGACAGGGTATCGCTGGCTACACCTTC
cdr3_aa: CASSLPGQGIAGYTF

clone_size: many
v_call: TRBV15
cdr3_length: 16
j_call: TRBJ2-5
d_call: TRBD2
cdr3_nt: TGTGCCACCAGCAGAGGAGGGCTAGCGGATAAGAGAGCCCAGTACTTC
cdr3_aa: CATSRGGLADKRAQYF

clone_size: many
v_call: TRBV28
cdr3_length: 11
j_call: TRBJ2-7
d_call: -
cdr3_nt: TGTGCCAGCAGTTCCCCTCGCGAGCAGTACTTC
cdr3_aa: CASSSPREQYF

clone_size: few
v_call: TRBV19
cdr3_length: 16
j_call: TRBJ2-1
d_call: TRBD2
cdr3_nt: TGTGCCAGTAGTCAAAAGCGGGACCCAACGGGGAATGAGCAGTTCTTC
cdr3_aa: CASSQKRDPTGNEQFF

clone_size: -
v_call: TRBV5-6
cdr3_length: 12
j_call: TRBJ1-4
d_call: TRBD1
cdr3_nt: TGTGCCAGCAGTCGGGACAGGGGCAAACTGTTTTTT
cdr3_aa: CASSRDRGKLFF

clone_size: medium-sized
v_call: TRBV24-1
cdr3_length: 15
j_call: TRBJ2-5
d_call: TRBD1
cdr3_nt: TGTGCCACCAGTTCGCCCGGGACAGGGACGGAGACCCAGTACTTC
cdr3_aa: CATSSPGTGTETQYF

clone_size: medium-sized
v_call: TRBV6-1
cdr3_length: 13
j_call: TRBJ2-5
d_call: -
cdr3_nt: TGTGCCAGCAGCAAAGGAGGGGTGGAGACCCAGTACTTC
cdr3_aa: CASSKGGVETQYF

clone_size: -
v_call: TRBV29-1
cdr3_length: 16
j_call: TRBJ2-7
d_call: -
cdr3_nt: TGCAGCGTTGATAGGGGAGAAACGGGGGACCCCTACGAGCAGTACTTC
cdr3_aa: CSVDRGETGDPYEQYF

clone_size: -
v_call: TRBV5-1
cdr3_length: 15
j_call: TRBJ1-2
d_call: -
cdr3_nt: TGCGCCAGCAGCTTCGGGATCAGGGGCGATTATGGCTACACCTTC
cdr3_aa: CASSFGIRGDYGYTF

clone_size: medium-sized
v_call: TRBV28
cdr3_length: 14
j_call: TRBJ2-5
d_call: -
cdr3_nt: TGTGCCAGCAGTATGTTATCCGTCCAAGAGACCCAGTACTTC
cdr3_aa: CASSMLSVQETQYF

clone_size: few
v_call: TRBV5-1
cdr3_length: 15
j_call: TRBJ2-1
d_call: TRBD1
cdr3_nt: TGCGCCAGCAGCGTGACAGGGGACTCCTACAATGAGCAGTTCTTC
cdr3_aa: CASSVTGDSYNEQFF

clone_size: medium-sized
v_call: TRBV25-1
cdr3_length: 15
j_call: TRBJ1-1
d_call: -
cdr3_nt: TGTGCCAGCAGTCAAGGTGACTCTACGAACACTGAAGCTTTCTTT
cdr3_aa: CASSQGDSTNTEAFF

clone_size: medium-sized
v_call: TRBV6-5
cdr3_length: 15
j_call: TRBJ1-1
d_call: TRBD1
cdr3_nt: TGTGCCAGCAGCCCGGACAGGGGGGTCGGAACTGAAGCTTTCTTT
cdr3_aa: CASSPDRGVGTEAFF

clone_size: -
v_call: TRBV9
cdr3_length: 15
j_call: TRBJ2-5
d_call: -
cdr3_nt: TGTGCCAGCAGCCCAACGGTACAGCCCCAAGAGACCCAGTACTTC
cdr3_aa: CASSPTVQPQETQYF

clone_size: medium-sized
v_call: TRBV5-1
cdr3_length: 15
j_call: TRBJ2-6
d_call: -
cdr3_nt: TGCGCCAGCACTGGACGCTTCTCTGGGGCCAACGTCCTGACTTTC
cdr3_aa: CASTGRFSGANVLTF

clone_size: medium-sized
v_call: TRBV6-2/TRBV6-3
cdr3_length: 14
j_call: TRBJ1-3
d_call: -
cdr3_nt: TGTGCCAGCGCCCGGGCCAACTCTGGAAACACCATATATTTT
cdr3_aa: CASARANSGNTIYF

clone_size: many
v_call: TRBV6-2/TRBV6-3
cdr3_length: 17
j_call: TRBJ2-5
d_call: -
cdr3_nt: TGTGCCAGCAGTTCGCACTTAGGAAGAGGGTTCCAAGAGACCCAGTACTTC
cdr3_aa: CASSSHLGRGFQETQYF

clone_size: medium-sized
v_call: TRBV12-3/TRBV12-4
cdr3_length: 14
j_call: TRBJ2-5
d_call: -
cdr3_nt: TGTGCCAGCAGCCAAAACTCAGGGAAGGAGACCCAGTACTTC
cdr3_aa: CASSQNSGKETQYF

clone_size: many
v_call: TRBV28
cdr3_length: 14
j_call: TRBJ1-3
d_call: -
cdr3_nt: TGTGCCAGCAGACGGGCGAACTCTGGAAACACCATATATTTT
cdr3_aa: CASRRANSGNTIYF

clone_size: medium-sized
v_call: TRBV28
cdr3_length: 16
j_call: TRBJ2-4
d_call: -
cdr3_nt: TGTGCCAGCAGTTTAATGGGCCTGGGGTTGGAAAACATTCAGTACTTC
cdr3_aa: CASSLMGLGLENIQYF

clone_size: medium-sized
v_call: TRBV5-1
cdr3_length: 14
j_call: TRBJ2-5
d_call: -
cdr3_nt: TGCGCCAGCAGCCGGACGTTCGGGGAAGAGACCCAGTACTTC
cdr3_aa: CASSRTFGEETQYF

clone_size: few
v_call: TRBV7-9
cdr3_length: 13
j_call: TRBJ2-7
d_call: -
cdr3_nt: TGTGCCCGTGGACGAGGGCTCGACTACGAGCAGTACTTC
cdr3_aa: CARGRGLDYEQYF

clone_size: -
v_call: TRBV3-1
cdr3_length: 18
j_call: TRBJ2-6
d_call: -
cdr3_nt: TGTGCCAGCAACACGGTTGGACTAATGAGCTCTGGGGCCAACGTCCTGACTTTC
cdr3_aa: CASNTVGLMSSGANVLTF

clone_size: -
v_call: TRBV18
cdr3_length: 12
j_call: TRBJ2-7
d_call: -
cdr3_nt: TGTGCCAGCTCATCGACAGCCTACGAGCAGTACTTC
cdr3_aa: CASSSTAYEQYF

clone_size: many
v_call: TRBV9
cdr3_length: 18
j_call: TRBJ2-1
d_call: TRBD2
cdr3_nt: TGTGCCAGCAGCGTAGCTACGGGGGGACTAGCGTCCTACAATGAGCAGTTCTTC
cdr3_aa: CASSVATGGLASYNEQFF

clone_size: -
v_call: TRBV5-1
cdr3_length: 15
j_call: TRBJ2-7
d_call: -
cdr3_nt: TGCGCCAGCAGCGTAACAGGCCTACCCTCCTACGAGCGGTACTTC
cdr3_aa: CASSVTGLPSYERYF

clone_size: -
v_call: TRBV7-2
cdr3_length: 18
j_call: TRBJ2-6
d_call: -
cdr3_nt: TGTGCCAGCAGCTTAGTCTTACAGGGATTTGCTGGGGCCAACGTCCTGACTTTC
cdr3_aa: CASSLVLQGFAGANVLTF

clone_size: -
v_call: TRBV29-1
cdr3_length: 14
j_call: TRBJ2-3
d_call: -
cdr3_nt: TGCAGCGTCGAAGGAAGCGCGGGGACAGATACGCAGTATTTT
cdr3_aa: CSVEGSAGTDTQYF

clone_size: medium-sized
v_call: TRBV20-1
cdr3_length: 14
j_call: TRBJ1-5
d_call: -
cdr3_nt: TGCAGTGCTAGGGGACATTCGGTTAATCAGCCCCAGCATTTT
cdr3_aa: CSARGHSVNQPQHF

clone_size: medium-sized
v_call: TRBV6-2/TRBV6-3
cdr3_length: 14
j_call: TRBJ1-5
d_call: -
cdr3_nt: TGTGCCAGCAGTTACCACGACAGTAATCAGCCCCAGCATTTT
cdr3_aa: CASSYHDSNQPQHF

clone_size: -
v_call: TRBV20-1
cdr3_length: 12
j_call: TRBJ2-5
d_call: -
cdr3_nt: TGCGGTGCCGGACCTCGGGCAGAGACCCAGTACTTC
cdr3_aa: CGAGPRAETQYF

clone_size: many
v_call: TRBV5-1
cdr3_length: 14
j_call: TRBJ2-5
d_call: TRBD2
cdr3_nt: TGCGCCAGCAGCCGGACTAGCGGTGGGGAGACCCAGTACTTC
cdr3_aa: CASSRTSGGETQYF

clone_size: medium-sized
v_call: TRBV7-2
cdr3_length: 16
j_call: TRBJ2-5
d_call: -
cdr3_nt: TGTGCCAGCAGGAATAAACAGGGGATTGGGAGGGAGACCCAGTACTTC
cdr3_aa: CASRNKQGIGRETQYF

clone_size: -
v_call: TRBV7-8
cdr3_length: 13
j_call: TRBJ1-3
d_call: -
cdr3_nt: TGTGCCAGCAGCTTAACGCCACGAGACGCCATACATTTT
cdr3_aa: CASSLTPRDAIHF

clone_size: -
v_call: TRBV7-9
cdr3_length: 12
j_call: TRBJ2-3
d_call: -
cdr3_nt: TGTGCCAGCAGCCCATCTGAAGATACGCAGTATTTT
cdr3_aa: CASSPSEDTQYF

clone_size: medium-sized
v_call: TRBV9
cdr3_length: 14
j_call: TRBJ2-5
d_call: -
cdr3_nt: TGTGCCAGCAGCGCCCAGGGGATCCAAGAGACCCAGTACTTC
cdr3_aa: CASSAQGIQETQYF

clone_size: few
v_call: TRBV6-1
cdr3_length: 15
j_call: TRBJ2-7
d_call: TRBD1
cdr3_nt: TGTGCCAGCAGTCGGCAGGGGGTCGGCTGGTACGAGCAGTACTTC
cdr3_aa: CASSRQGVGWYEQYF

clone_size: medium-sized
v_call: TRBV10-1
cdr3_length: 14
j_call: TRBJ2-5
d_call: TRBD1
cdr3_nt: TGCGCCAGCATAGTCGGACAGGGGAGAGAGACCCAGTACTTC
cdr3_aa: CASIVGQGRETQYF

clone_size: many
v_call: TRBV12-3/TRBV12-4
cdr3_length: 15
j_call: TRBJ2-1
d_call: -
cdr3_nt: TGTGCCAGCAGCCGGAGCAGGAGAAGTTACAATGAGCAGTTCTTC
cdr3_aa: CASSRSRRSYNEQFF